A selection of T cell receptor beta chains follows, all from one sample in a study of long-term antiretroviral therapy in people with HIV. Generated by immunoSEQ multiplex PCR, the TCRdb table keeps only in-frame clones and is missing some. The sample carries about 30,000 clones, more than 80% recorded once. The source material was unsorted PBMCs, sampled 3.2 years before starting antiretroviral therapy. The receptors were sampled from a man aged 45-65 years with HIV. Both conserved end residues are part of each CDR3. The D gene is left open where the match is weak. Expanded clones get a size class; other rows say once, few or many, or leave the size out.

d_gene,j_gene,abundance,v_gene,CDR3aa,CDR3nt
NA,TRBJ1-3,once,TRBV5-1,CASSPGHGTGNTIYF,TGCGCCAGCAGCCCGGGTCATGGAACTGGAAACACCATATATTTT
NA,TRBJ2-1,NA,TRBV19,CASSIDPPGLRSYNEQFF,TGTGCCAGTAGTATAGATCCTCCGGGGCTCCGCTCCTACAATGAGCAGTTCTTC
NA,TRBJ1-1,NA,TRBV6-6,CASSYSNGVGTEAFF,TGTGCCAGCAGTTACTCGAACGGGGTGGGCACTGAAGCTTTCTTT
NA,TRBJ2-5,NA,TRBV14,CASSHLQETQYF,TGTGCCAGCAGCCATCTCCAAGAGACCCAGTACTTC
NA,TRBJ2-7,NA,TRBV7-2,CASSSRTRSYEQYF,TGTGCCAGCAGCTCCCGGACAAGATCCTACGAGCAGTACTTC
NA,TRBJ2-2,NA,TRBV7-3,CASSHALAAPSNTGELFF,TGTGCCAGCAGTCACGCCCTGGCGGCCCCCAGTAACACCGGGGAGCTGTTTTTT
NA,TRBJ2-6,NA,TRBV29-1,CSVELTGHGANVLTF,TGCAGCGTTGAACTTACAGGGCACGGGGCCAACGTCCTGACTTTC
NA,TRBJ2-7,NA,TRBV5-8,CASSSEESSYEQYF,TGTGCCAGCAGTTCAGAGGAGAGTTCCTACGAGCAGTACTTC
NA,TRBJ1-5,NA,TRBV28,CASSWVSNQPQHF,TGTGCCAGCAGCTGGGTCTCCAATCAGCCCCAGCATTTT
TRBD2,TRBJ2-3,NA,TRBV10-1,CASSDQTSGGTDTQYF,TGCGCCAGCAGTGATCAGACTAGCGGGGGCACAGATACGCAGTATTTT
NA,TRBJ2-7,NA,TRBV6-4,CASTSEPGQSIYEQYF,TGTGCCAGCACCTCAGAACCTGGACAGAGTATTTACGAGCAGTACTTC
NA,TRBJ1-5,NA,TRBV10-3,CAISDRTNQPQHF,TGTGCCATCAGTGACAGAACCAATCAGCCCCAGCATTTT
NA,TRBJ2-3,NA,TRBV5-4,CASSQWTGTDTQYF,TGTGCCAGCAGCCAGTGGACGGGCACAGATACGCAGTATTTT
TRBD1,TRBJ2-7,NA,TRBV29-1,CSAGGTGRGLYEQYF,TGCAGCGCCGGGGGGACAGGGCGGGGTCTCTACGAGCAGTACTTC
NA,TRBJ2-7,NA,TRBV25-1,CASSESSSYEQYF,TGTGCCAGCAGTGAATCGAGCTCCTACGAGCAGTACTTC
TRBD1,TRBJ2-3,few,TRBV6-1,CASSGGQGTDTQYF,TGTGCCAGCAGTGGGGGACAGGGGACAGATACGCAGTATTTT
NA,TRBJ1-1,NA,TRBV28,CASRPTADTEAFF,TGTGCCAGCAGGCCAACCGCCGACACTGAAGCTTTCTTT
TRBD1,TRBJ2-3,NA,TRBV4-1,CASSSHPGQGSDTQYF,TGCGCCAGCAGCTCCCATCCGGGACAGGGATCAGATACGCAGTATTTT
NA,TRBJ1-3,NA,TRBV29-1,CSAAGDTGNTIYF,TGCAGCGCCGCAGGGGACACTGGAAACACCATATATTTT
TRBD2,TRBJ2-2,NA,TRBV15,CATSRASGRMTGELFF,TGTGCCACCAGCAGGGCTAGCGGGAGGATGACCGGGGAGCTGTTTTTT
TRBD1,TRBJ2-7,NA,TRBV29-1,CSAGTGVTYEQYF,TGCAGCGCTGGGACAGGGGTTACCTACGAGCAGTACTTC
TRBD2,TRBJ2-1,NA,TRBV9,CASSVEASGTLRAYNEQFF,TGTGCCAGCAGCGTAGAGGCTAGCGGGACACTCCGTGCCTACAATGAGCAGTTCTTC
NA,TRBJ2-3,NA,TRBV27,CASGRAGATDTQYF,TGTGCCAGCGGACGAGCCGGGGCCACAGATACGCAGTATTTT
NA,TRBJ1-5,NA,TRBV27,CASSPSDHWQPQHF,TGTGCCAGCAGTCCCTCGGATCACTGGCAGCCCCAGCATTTT
NA,TRBJ2-1,NA,TRBV18,CASSPWEVSYNEQFF,TGTGCCAGCTCACCATGGGAGGTCTCCTACAATGAGCAGTTCTTC
NA,TRBJ2-1,NA,TRBV7-9,CASSKGVASYNEQFF,TGTGCCAGCAGCAAAGGGGTGGCCAGCTACAATGAGCAGTTCTTC
NA,TRBJ2-5,few,TRBV5-5,CASSLEIGQETQYF,TGTGCCAGCAGCTTGGAAATAGGCCAAGAGACCCAGTACTTC
NA,TRBJ2-2,NA,TRBV4-2,CASRAGGGQVTGELFF,TGTGCCAGCAGGGCAGGAGGGGGACAAGTTACCGGGGAGCTGTTTTTT
NA,TRBJ2-7,NA,TRBV5-1,CASSLEGWVRLGEQYF,TGCGCCAGCAGCTTGGAGGGCTGGGTCCGACTGGGGGAGCAGTACTTC
TRBD2,TRBJ2-3,NA,TRBV6-5,CASSYGLAGVTDTQYF,TGTGCCAGCAGCTACGGACTAGCGGGAGTCACAGATACGCAGTATTTT
NA,TRBJ1-1,NA,TRBV7-8,CASSPDTEAFF,TGTGCCAGCAGCCCCGACACTGAAGCTTTCTTT
NA,TRBJ2-1,NA,TRBV4-1,CASSHARGYLRLYNEQFF,TGCGCCAGCAGCCACGCCCGAGGGTACCTTCGGCTCTACAATGAGCAGTTCTTC
NA,TRBJ1-5,NA,TRBV7-9,CASNPIGGNQPQHF,TGTGCCAGCAACCCGATAGGGGGCAATCAGCCCCAGCATTTT
TRBD1,TRBJ2-4,NA,TRBV28,CASSLLGTGGAHQYF,TGTGCCAGCAGTTTACTAGGGACAGGGGGCGCACATCAGTACTTC
NA,TRBJ2-7,NA,TRBV10-2,CASSTGYYEQYF,TGCGCCAGCTCCACAGGGTACTACGAGCAGTACTTC